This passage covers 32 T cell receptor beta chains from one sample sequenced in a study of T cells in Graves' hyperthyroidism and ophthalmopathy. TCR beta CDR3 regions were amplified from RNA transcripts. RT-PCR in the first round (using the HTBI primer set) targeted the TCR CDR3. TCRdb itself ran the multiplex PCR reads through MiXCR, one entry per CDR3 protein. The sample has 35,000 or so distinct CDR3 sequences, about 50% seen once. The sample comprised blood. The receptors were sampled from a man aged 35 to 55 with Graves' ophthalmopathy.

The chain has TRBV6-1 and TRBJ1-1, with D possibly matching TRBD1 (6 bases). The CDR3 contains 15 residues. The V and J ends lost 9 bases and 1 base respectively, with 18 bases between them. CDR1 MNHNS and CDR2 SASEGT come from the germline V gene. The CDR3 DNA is TGTGCCAGTGTCAAGGATCAGGGGTCGAACACTGAAGCTTTCTTT. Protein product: CASVKDQGSNTEAFF.

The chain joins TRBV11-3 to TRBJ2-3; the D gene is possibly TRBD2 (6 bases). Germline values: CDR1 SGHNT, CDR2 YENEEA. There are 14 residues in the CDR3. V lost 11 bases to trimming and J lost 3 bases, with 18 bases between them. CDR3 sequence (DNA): TGTGCCCAAAATTGGAGGGGTATGACAGATACGCAGTATTTT. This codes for CAQNWRGMTDTQYF.

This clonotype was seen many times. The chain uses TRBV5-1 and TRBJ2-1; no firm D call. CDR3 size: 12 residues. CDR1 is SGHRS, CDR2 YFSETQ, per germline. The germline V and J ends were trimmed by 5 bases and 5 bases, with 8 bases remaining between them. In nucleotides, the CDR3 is TGCGCCAGCAGAGCCCAGAACAATGAGCAGTTCTTC. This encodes CASRAQNNEQFF.

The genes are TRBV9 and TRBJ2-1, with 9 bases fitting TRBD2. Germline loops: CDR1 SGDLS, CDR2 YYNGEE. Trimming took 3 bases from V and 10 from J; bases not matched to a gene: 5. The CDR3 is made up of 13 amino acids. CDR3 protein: CASSAIAGAEQFF. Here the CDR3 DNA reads TGTGCCAGCAGCGCGATAGCGGGGGCCGAGCAGTTCTTC.

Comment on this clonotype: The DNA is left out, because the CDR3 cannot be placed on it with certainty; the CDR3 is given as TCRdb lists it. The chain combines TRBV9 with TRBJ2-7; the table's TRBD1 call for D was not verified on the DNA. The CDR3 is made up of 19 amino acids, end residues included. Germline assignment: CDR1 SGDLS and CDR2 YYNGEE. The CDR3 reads CASSIYLCSVDAGGYEQYF.

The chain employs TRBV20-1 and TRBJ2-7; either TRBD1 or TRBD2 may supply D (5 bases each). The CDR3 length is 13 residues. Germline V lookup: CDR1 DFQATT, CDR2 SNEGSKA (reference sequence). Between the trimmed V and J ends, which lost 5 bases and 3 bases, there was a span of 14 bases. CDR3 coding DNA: TGCAGTGCTCCTAGTAGGGGAGTCTACGAGCAGTACTTC. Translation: CSAPSRGVYEQYF.

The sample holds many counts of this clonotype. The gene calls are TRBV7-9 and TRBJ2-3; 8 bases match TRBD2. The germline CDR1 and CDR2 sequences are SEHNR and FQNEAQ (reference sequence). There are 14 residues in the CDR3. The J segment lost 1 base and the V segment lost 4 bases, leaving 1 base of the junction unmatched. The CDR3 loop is CASSSGGGTDTQYF. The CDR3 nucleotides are TGTGCCAGCAGCTCCGGGGGGGGCACAGATACGCAGTATTTT.

CDR3 residues: CSAQSGTSTGETQYF. CDR3 in DNA: TGCAGTGCTCAAAGTGGGACCTCGACAGGGGAGACCCAGTACTTC. The V and J genes are TRBV20-1 and TRBJ2-5, with TRBD1 matching 7 bases. The CDR3 sequence is 15 residues long. The V and J ends lost 5 bases and 5 bases, in that order; junction bases with no gene match: 14. Germline CDR1 is DFQATT and CDR2 is SNEGSKA (reference sequence).

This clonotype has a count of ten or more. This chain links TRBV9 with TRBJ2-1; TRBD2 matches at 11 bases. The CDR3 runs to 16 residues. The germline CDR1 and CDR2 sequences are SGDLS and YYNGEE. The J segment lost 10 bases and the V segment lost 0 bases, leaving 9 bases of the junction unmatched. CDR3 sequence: CASSVGLLAGGLEQFF. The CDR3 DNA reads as TGTGCCAGCAGCGTAGGTCTTCTAGCGGGGGGCCTCGAGCAGTTCTTC.

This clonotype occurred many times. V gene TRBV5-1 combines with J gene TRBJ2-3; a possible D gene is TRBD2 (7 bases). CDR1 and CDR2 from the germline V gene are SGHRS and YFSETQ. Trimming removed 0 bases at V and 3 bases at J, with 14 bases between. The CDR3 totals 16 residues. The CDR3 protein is CASSLGRGGWTDTQYF. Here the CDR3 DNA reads TGCGCCAGCAGCTTGGGGCGCGGGGGCTGGACAGATACGCAGTATTTT.

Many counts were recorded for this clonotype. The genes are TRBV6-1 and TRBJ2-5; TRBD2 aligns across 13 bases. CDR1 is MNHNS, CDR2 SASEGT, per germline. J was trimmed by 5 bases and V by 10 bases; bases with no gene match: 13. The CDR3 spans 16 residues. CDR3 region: CAIDSGLAGPGETQYF. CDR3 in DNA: TGTGCCATCGATTCGGGACTAGCGGGGCCGGGGGAGACCCAGTACTTC.

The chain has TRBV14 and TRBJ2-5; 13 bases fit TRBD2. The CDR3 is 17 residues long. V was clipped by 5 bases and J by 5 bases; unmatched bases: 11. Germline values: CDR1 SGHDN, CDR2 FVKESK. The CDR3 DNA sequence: TGTGCCAGCAGCAAACGGGGACTAGCGGGATCCGGGGAGACCCAGTACTTC. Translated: CASSKRGLAGSGETQYF.

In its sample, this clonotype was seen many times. The CDR3 here is CASSTWTSGPQETQYF. DNA for the CDR3: TGTGCCAGCAGTACGTGGACTAGCGGGCCTCAAGAGACCCAGTACTTC. V and J are TRBV27 and TRBJ2-5; the match to TRBD2 covers 11 bases. The V gene end was trimmed by 5 bases and the J gene end by 2 bases; junction bases not matched to a gene: 7. The CDR3 length is 16 residues. Per germline, CDR1 MNHEY and CDR2 SMNVEV (reference sequence).

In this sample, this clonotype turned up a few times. CDR3 protein: CSLPGTVYEQYF. CDR3 bases: TGCAGCTTACCGGGGACAGTCTACGAGCAGTACTTC. The gene calls are TRBV29-1 and TRBJ2-7; 7 nucleotides line up with TRBD1. CDR1 and CDR2 from the germline V gene are SQVTM and ANQGSEA. The junction had 7 bases not matched to a gene; V was cut back by 8 bases and J by 3 bases. The CDR3 has 12 amino acids.

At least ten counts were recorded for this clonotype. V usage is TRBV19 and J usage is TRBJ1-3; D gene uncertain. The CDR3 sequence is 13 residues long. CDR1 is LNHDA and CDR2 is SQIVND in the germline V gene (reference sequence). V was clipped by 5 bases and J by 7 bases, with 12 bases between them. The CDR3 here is CASSQIPGNTIYF. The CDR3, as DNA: TGTGCCAGTAGTCAGATCCCCGGGAACACCATATATTTT.

The CDR3 loop reads CASSLQGDQPQHF. CDR3 DNA sequence: TGTGCCAGCAGTCTACAGGGAGATCAGCCCCAGCATTTT. The gene calls are TRBV2 and TRBJ1-5; TRBD1 is a possible D gene (6 bases). This CDR3 spans 13 amino acids. Trimming stripped 5 bases from V and 5 bases from J, with 10 bases between. CDR1 and CDR2 from the germline V gene are SNHLY and FYNNEI.

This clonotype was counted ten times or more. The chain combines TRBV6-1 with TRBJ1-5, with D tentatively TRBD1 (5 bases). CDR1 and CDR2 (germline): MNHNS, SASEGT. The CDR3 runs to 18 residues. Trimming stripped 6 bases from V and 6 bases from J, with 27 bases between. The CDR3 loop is CASSARGVGVQRVQPQHF. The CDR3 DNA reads TGTGCCAGCAGCGCACGGGGTGTGGGGGTTCAGAGGGTTCAGCCCCAGCATTTT.

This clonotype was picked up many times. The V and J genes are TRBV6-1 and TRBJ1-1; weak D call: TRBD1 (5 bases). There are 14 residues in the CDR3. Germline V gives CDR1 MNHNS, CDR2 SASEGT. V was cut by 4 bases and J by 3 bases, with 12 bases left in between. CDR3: CASSVRQGDTEAFF. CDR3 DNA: TGTGCCAGCAGTGTTCGGCAGGGAGACACTGAAGCTTTCTTT.

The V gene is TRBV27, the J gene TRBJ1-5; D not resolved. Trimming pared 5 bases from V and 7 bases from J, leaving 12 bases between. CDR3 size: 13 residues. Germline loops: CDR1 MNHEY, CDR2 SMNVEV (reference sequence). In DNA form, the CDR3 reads TGTGCCAGCAGTAGCGGGGAGGACCAGCCCCAGCATTTT. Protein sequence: CASSSGEDQPQHF.

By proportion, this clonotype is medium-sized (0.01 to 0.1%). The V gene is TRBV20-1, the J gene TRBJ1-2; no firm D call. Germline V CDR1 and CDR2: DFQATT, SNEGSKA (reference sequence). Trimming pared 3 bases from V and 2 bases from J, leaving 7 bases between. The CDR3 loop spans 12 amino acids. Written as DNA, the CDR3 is TGCAGTGCTAGTGGGCCGAACTATGGCTACACCTTC. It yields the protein CSASGPNYGYTF.

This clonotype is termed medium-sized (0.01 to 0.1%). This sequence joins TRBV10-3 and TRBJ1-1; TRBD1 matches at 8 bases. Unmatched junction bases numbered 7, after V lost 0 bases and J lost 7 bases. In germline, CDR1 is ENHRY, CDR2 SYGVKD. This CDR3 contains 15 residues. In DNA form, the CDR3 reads TGTGCCATCAGTGAGTCGGCGGACAGGGCGGATGAAGCTTTCTTT. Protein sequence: CAISESADRADEAFF.

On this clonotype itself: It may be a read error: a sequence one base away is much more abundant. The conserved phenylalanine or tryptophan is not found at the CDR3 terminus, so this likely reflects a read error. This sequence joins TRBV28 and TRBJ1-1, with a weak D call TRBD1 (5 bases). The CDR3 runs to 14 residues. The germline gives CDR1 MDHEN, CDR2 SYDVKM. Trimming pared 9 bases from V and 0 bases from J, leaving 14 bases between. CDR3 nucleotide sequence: TGTGCCAGTCAGGAGAGGGGTATGAACACTGAAGCTTTCTTG. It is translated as CASQERGMNTEAFL.

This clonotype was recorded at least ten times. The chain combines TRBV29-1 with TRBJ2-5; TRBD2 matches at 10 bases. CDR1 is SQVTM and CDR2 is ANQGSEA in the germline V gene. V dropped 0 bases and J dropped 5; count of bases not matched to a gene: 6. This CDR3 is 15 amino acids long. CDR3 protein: CSVEETSGWTETQYF. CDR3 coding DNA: TGCAGCGTTGAAGAGACTAGCGGGTGGACGGAGACCCAGTACTTC.

The CDR3 protein is CASPGQGAENEQFF. The CDR3 DNA follows: TGTGCCAGCCCCGGACAGGGGGCGGAGAATGAGCAGTTCTTC. The V gene is TRBV25-1, the J gene TRBJ2-1; 11 positions match TRBD1. The germline V gene has CDR1 MGHDK and CDR2 SYGVNS. V dropped 8 bases and J dropped 7; count of bases not matched to a gene: 7. This CDR3 region has 14 residues.

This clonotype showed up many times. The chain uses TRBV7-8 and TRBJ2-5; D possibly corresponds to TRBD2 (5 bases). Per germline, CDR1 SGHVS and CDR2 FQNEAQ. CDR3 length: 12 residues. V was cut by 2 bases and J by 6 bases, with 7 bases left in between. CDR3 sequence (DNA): TGTGCCAGCAGCTTATCGGGAAAGACCCAGTACTTC. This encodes CASSLSGKTQYF.

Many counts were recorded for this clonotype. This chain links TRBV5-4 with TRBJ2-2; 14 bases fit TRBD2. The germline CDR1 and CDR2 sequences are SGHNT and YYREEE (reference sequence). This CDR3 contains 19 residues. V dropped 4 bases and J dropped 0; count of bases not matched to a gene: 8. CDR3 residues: CASSGTGTSGGANTGELFF. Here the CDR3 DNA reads TGTGCCAGCAGCGGAACCGGGACTAGCGGGGGTGCGAACACCGGGGAGCTGTTTTTT.

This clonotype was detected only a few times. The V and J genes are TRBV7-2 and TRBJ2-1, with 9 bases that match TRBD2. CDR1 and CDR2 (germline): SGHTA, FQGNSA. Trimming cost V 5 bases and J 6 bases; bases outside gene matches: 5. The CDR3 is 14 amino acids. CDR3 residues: CASSQGGRANEQFF. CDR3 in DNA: TGTGCCAGCAGCCAAGGCGGGAGGGCCAATGAGCAGTTCTTC.

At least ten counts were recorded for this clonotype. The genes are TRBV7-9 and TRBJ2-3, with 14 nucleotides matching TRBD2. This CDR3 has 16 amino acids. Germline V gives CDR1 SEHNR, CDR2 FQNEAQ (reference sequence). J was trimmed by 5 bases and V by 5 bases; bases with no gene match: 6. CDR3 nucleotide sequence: TGTGCCAGCAGCCAGGGGACTAGCGGGAGTCAAGATACGCAGTATTTT. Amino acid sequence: CASSQGTSGSQDTQYF.

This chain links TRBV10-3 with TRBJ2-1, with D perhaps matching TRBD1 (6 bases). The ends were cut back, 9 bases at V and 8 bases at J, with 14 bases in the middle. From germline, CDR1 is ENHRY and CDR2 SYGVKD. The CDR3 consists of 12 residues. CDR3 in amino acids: CAIDHRDDEQFF. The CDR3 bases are TGTGCCATTGACCACAGGGACGATGAGCAGTTCTTC.

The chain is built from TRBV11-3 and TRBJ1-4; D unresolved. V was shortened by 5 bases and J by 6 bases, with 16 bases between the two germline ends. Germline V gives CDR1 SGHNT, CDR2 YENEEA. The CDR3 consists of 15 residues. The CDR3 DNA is TGTGCCAGCAGCCCGACTAGCGGGAGCTATGAAAAACTGTTTTTT. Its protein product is CASSPTSGSYEKLFF.

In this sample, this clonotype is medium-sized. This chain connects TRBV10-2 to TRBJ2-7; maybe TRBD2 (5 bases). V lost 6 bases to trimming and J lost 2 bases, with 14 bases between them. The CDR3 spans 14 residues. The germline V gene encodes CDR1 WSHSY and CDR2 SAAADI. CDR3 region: CASSLIPGTYEQYF. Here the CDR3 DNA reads TGCGCCAGCAGCTTAATACCGGGGACCTACGAGCAGTACTTC.

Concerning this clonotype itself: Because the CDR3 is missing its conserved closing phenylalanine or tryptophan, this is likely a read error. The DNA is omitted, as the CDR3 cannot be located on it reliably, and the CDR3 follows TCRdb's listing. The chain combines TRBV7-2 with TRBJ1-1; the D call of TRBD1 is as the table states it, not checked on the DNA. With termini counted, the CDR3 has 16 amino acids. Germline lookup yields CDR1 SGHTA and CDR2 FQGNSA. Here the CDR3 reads CASSPNRAAWNTEAFL.